This T cell receptor beta chain was sequenced for a study of T cells after yellow fever vaccination. Whole-study findings and limits: The study noted that FACS-sorted repertoires could contain abundant clonotypes contaminating from the bulk population.

This CDR3 spans 13 amino acids. Germline V gives CDR1 SGHDN, CDR2 FVKESK. The V gene end was trimmed by 1 base and the J gene end by 16 bases; junction bases not matched to a gene: 10. Via MiXCR, TCRdb re-called the 5' RACE reads, giving one row per CDR3 protein. The sample comprises about 310,000 distinct CDR3 sequences, around 4% of which are singletons, and less than 25% rests with the top ten. This clonotype was observed at least ten times. Its target is not known. The TCR was taken from a man aged 18 to 35 who received the YFV17D yellow fever vaccine. The chain is built from TRBV14 and TRBJ2-4, with 7 positions matching TRBD1. This material consisted of PBMCs, taken on the day of the yellow fever booster vaccination. In nucleotides, the CDR3 is TGTGCCAGCAGCCAAGGACAGGGCACCCTCGGATACTTC. Protein sequence: CASSQGQGTLGYF.